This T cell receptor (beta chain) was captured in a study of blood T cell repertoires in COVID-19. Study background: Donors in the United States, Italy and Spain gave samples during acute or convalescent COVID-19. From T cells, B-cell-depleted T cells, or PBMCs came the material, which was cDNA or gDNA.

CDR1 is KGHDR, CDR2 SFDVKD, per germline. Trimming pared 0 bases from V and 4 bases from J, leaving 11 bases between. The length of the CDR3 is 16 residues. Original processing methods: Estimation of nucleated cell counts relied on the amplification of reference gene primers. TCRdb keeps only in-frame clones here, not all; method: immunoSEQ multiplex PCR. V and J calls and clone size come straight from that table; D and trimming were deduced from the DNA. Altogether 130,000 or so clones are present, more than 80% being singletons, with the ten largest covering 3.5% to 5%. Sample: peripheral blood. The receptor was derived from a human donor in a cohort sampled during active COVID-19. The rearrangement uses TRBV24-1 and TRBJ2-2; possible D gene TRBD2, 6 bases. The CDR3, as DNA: TGTGCCACCAGTGATTTGGACGGGAGAGGCACCGGGGAGCTGTTTTTT. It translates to CATSDLDGRGTGELFF.